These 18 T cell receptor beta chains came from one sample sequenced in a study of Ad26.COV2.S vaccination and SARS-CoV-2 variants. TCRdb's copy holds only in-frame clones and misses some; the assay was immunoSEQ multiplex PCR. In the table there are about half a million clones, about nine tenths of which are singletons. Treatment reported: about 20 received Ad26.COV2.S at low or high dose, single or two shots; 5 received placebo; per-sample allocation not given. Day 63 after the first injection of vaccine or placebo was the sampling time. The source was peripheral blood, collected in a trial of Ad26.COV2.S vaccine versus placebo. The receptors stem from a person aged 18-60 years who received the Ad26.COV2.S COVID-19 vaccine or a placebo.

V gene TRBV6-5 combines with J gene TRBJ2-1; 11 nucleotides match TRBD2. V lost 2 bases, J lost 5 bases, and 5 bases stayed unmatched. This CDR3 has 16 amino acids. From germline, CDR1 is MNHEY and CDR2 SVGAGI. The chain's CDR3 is CASSYRGTSGNNEQFF. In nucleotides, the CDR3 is TGTGCCAGCAGTTACAGGGGGACTAGCGGAAACAATGAGCAGTTCTTC.

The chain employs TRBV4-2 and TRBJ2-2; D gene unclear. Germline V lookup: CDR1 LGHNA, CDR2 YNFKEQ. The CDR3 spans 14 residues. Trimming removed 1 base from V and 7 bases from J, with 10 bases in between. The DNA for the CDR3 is TGTGCCAGCAGCCAAGTAATGGACGTCGGGGAGCTGTTTTTT. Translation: CASSQVMDVGELFF.

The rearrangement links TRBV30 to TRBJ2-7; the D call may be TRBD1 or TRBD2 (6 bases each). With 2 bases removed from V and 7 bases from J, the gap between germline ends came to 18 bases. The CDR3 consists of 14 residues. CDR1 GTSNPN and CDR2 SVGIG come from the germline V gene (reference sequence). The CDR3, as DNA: TGTGCCTGGAGTACGGGCAGGGGAGGAACGGAGCAGTACTTC. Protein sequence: CAWSTGRGGTEQYF.

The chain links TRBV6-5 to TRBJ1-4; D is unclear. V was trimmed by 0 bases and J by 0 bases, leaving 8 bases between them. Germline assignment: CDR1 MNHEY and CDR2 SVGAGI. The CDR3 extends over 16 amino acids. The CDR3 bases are TGTGCCAGCAGTTACTCGTCGGCCGCAACTAATGAAAAACTGTTTTTT. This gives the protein CASSYSSAATNEKLFF.

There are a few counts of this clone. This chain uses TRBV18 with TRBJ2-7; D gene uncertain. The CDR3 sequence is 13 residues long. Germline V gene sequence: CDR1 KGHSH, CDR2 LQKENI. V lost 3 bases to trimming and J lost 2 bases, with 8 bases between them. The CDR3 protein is CASSPRQTYEQYF. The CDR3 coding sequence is TGTGCCAGCTCACCTCGGCAGACCTACGAGCAGTACTTC.

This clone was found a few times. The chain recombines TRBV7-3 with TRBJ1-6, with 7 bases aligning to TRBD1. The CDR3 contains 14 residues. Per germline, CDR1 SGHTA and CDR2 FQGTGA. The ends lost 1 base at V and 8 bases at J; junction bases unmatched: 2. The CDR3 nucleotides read TGTGCCAGCAGCTTAAGAGGGGGCTATTCACCCCTCCACTTT. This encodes CASSLRGGYSPLHF.

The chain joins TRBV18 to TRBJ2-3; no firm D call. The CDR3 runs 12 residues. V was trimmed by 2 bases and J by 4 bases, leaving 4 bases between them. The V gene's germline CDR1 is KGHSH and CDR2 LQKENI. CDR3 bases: TGTGCCAGCTCACCAGGGTCAGATACGCAGTATTTT. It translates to CASSPGSDTQYF. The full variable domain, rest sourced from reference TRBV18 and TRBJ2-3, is NAGVMQNPRHLVRRRGQEARLRCSPMKGHSHVYWYRQLPEEGLKFMVYLQKENIIDESGMPKERFSAEFPKEGPSILRIQQVVRGDSAAYFCASSPGSDTQYFGPGTRLTVL.

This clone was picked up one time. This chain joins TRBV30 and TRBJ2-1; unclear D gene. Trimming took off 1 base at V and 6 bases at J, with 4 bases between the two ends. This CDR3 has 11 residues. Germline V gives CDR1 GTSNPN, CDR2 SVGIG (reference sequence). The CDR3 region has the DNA TGTGCCTGGAGTGCGGCCAATGAGCAGTTCTTC. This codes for CAWSAANEQFF.

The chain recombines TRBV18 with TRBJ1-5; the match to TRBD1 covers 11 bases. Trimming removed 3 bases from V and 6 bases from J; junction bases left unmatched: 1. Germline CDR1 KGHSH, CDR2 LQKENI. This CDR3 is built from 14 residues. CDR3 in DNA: TGTGCCAGCTCACCCGGACAGGGGGCTCAGCCCCAGCATTTT. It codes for CASSPGQGAQPQHF.

CDR3 sequence reads: CASSPETGPDGYTF. As DNA, the CDR3 is TGTGCCAGCTCACCGGAAACAGGTCCCGATGGCTACACCTTC. The J gene is TRBJ1-2, the V gene TRBV18, with TRBD1 as a possible D gene (5 bases). Germline lookup yields CDR1 KGHSH and CDR2 LQKENI. The CDR3 extends over 14 amino acids. V was trimmed by 3 bases and J by 6 bases, leaving 14 bases between them.

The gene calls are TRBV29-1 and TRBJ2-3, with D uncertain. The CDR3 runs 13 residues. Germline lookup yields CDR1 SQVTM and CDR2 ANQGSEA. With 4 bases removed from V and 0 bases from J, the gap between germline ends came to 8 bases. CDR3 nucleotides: TGCAGCGTTGGACTCTCTAGCACAGATACGCAGTATTTT. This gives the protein CSVGLSSTDTQYF.

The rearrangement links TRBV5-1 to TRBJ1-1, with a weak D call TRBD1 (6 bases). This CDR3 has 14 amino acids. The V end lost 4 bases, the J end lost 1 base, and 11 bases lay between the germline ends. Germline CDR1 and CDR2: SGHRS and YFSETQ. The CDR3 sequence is CASSRGTPNTEAFF. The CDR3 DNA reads TGCGCCAGCAGCCGTGGGACACCGAACACTGAAGCTTTCTTT.

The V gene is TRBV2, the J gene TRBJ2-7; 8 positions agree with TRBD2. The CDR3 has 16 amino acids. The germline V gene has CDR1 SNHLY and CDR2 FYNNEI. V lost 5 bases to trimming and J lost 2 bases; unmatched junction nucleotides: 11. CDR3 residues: CASSFAGTRMAYEQYF. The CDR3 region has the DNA TGTGCCAGCAGTTTCGCCGGGACTAGAATGGCCTACGAGCAGTACTTC.

CDR3: CASSLETQGAGEKLFF. CDR3 DNA sequence: TGTGCCAGCAGCTTAGAAACACAGGGGGCGGGTGAAAAACTGTTTTTT. The chain employs TRBV7-2 and TRBJ1-4; 9 positions agree with TRBD1. Germline lookup yields CDR1 SGHTA and CDR2 FQGNSA. The trim removed 1 base at V and 7 bases at J, leaving 7 bases unmatched. The CDR3 totals 16 residues.

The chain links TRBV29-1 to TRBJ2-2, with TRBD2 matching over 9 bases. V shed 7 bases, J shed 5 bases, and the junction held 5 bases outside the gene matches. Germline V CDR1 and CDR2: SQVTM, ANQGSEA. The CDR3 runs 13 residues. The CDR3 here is CSGRREGTGELFF. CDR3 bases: TGCAGCGGGCGGCGGGAGGGGACCGGGGAGCTGTTTTTT.

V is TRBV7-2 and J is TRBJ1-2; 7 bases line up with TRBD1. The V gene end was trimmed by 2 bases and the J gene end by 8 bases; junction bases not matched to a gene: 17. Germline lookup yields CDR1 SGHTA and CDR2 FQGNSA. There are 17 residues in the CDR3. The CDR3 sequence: CASSLRKGGPSSGGYTF. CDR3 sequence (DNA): TGTGCCAGCAGCTTACGTAAAGGGGGCCCGTCTTCGGGAGGCTACACCTTC.

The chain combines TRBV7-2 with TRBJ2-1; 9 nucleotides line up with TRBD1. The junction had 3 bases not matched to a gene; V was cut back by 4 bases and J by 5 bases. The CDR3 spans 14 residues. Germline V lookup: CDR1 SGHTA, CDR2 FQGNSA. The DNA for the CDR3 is TGTGCCAGCAGCTCCAGGACAGGGGACAATGAGCAGTTCTTC. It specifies CASSSRTGDNEQFF.

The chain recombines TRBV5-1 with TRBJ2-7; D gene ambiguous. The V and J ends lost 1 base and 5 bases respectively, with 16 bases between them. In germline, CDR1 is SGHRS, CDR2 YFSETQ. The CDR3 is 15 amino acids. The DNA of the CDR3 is TGCGCCAGCAGCTTGTCGGGTCCTTGGTCGGACGAGCAGTACTTC. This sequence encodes CASSLSGPWSDEQYF.